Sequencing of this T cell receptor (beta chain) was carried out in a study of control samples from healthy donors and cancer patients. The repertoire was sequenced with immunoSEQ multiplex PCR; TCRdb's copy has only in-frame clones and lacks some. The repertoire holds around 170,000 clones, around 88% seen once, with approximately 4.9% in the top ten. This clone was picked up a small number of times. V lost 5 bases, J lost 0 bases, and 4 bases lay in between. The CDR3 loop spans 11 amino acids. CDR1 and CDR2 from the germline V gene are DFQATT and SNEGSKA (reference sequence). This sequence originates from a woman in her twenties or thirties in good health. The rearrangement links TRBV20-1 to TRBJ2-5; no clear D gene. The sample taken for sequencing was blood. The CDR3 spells CSADHQETQYF. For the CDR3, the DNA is TGCAGTGCTGACCACCAAGAGACCCAGTACTTC.